The clone carrying this T cell receptor (beta chain) appeared a single time. Generated by immunoSEQ multiplex PCR, the TCRdb table keeps only in-frame clones and is missing some. The table has 1.5 million to 2.5 million clones, approximately 95% seen once. This entry is derived from a study of shared clonotypes between healthy human individuals. CD45RO-negative cells were positively selected for CCR7, leaving out terminally differentiated effector memory CD45RA+ cells. From germline, CDR1 is SGHVS and CDR2 FQNEAQ. The germline V and J ends were trimmed by 5 bases and 5 bases, with 18 bases remaining between them. The length of the CDR3 is 15 residues.

The receptor comes from a man younger than 30 in good health. The gene calls are TRBV7-8 and TRBJ1-1, with D possibly TRBD1 on 6 matching bases. The source material was naive CD8+ T cells sorted from blood. For the CDR3, the DNA is TGTGCCAGCAGCCATATGGGGGCGGGGGTGACTGAAGCTTTCTTT. Protein sequence: CASSHMGAGVTEAFF.